These T cell receptor beta chains were read from a single sample in a study of cytomegalovirus exposure and HLA in healthy donors. Libraries were prepared by immunoSEQ multiplex PCR; TCRdb keeps only in-frame clonotypes and omits some of them. The sample includes some 270,000 clones, 70% to 90% of them seen just once. Sequenced material: PBMCs. These receptors were taken from a woman aged 18-29 years in good health and CMV-seronegative. CDR3s leave out the opening cysteine and the closing phenylalanine or tryptophan. Fields, in order: J gene, clone size, V gene, CDR3 protein. A clone size is listed for some rows: how often the clone was seen (once, few, many), or a class if it is expanded.

TRBJ1-3 | . | TRBV5-6 | ASSYWGDSDG
TRBJ1-6 | . | TRBV28 | ASGRPGGSPLH
TRBJ2-7 | . | TRBV5-1 | ASSSGSGGYEQY
TRBJ2-6 | . | TRBV30 | AWNSREAGANVLT
TRBJ2-1 | few | TRBV9 | ASSAPGYEQF
TRBJ1-5 | . | TRBV30 | AWSEAGNQPQH
TRBJ1-3 | . | TRBV11-2 | ASSFSSLISGNTIY
TRBJ1-1 | . | TRBV6-5 | ASMLGEDTEAF
TRBJ1-2 | . | TRBV5-6 | ASSPAPGGGGYT
TRBJ2-5 | once | TRBV5-1 | ASSPGTILVLRETQY
TRBJ2-1 | . | TRBV30 | AWSLDRAHNEQF
TRBJ2-7 | . | TRBV27 | ASSRSGHSYEQY
TRBJ2-7 | . | TRBV27 | ATSRGGAGGYEQY
TRBJ1-1 | . | TRBV28 | ASSLGGRRTEAF
TRBJ2-2 | . | TRBV12-5 | ASGLGRRGELF
TRBJ2-1 | . | TRBV27 | ASRASGNEQF
TRBJ2-1 | . | TRBV5-1 | ASSYFSGSSYNEQF
TRBJ2-1 | . | TRBV11-2 | ASSLLGLAGGNEQF
TRBJ2-7 | . | TRBV20-1 | SASREHEQY
TRBJ2-7 | . | TRBV11-2 | ASSLETGGSYEQY
TRBJ2-2 | . | TRBV5-1 | ASKPSGLAGELF
TRBJ1-3 | . | TRBV6-5 | ASVRNGQSGNTIY
TRBJ1-5 | many | TRBV18 | ASSPEGESNQPQH
TRBJ2-5 | . | TRBV4-3 | ASSQGLAGWETQY
TRBJ2-3 | . | TRBV18 | ASSPTAEGTDTQY
TRBJ2-7 | . | TRBV2 | ASNPDRAKEQY
TRBJ2-7 | . | TRBV5-6 | ASSLDREGDYWEQY
TRBJ1-6 | . | TRBV9 | ASSAEAASSYNSPLH
TRBJ1-5 | . | TRBV5-1 | ASSFAGAPREPQH
TRBJ1-2 | . | TRBV6-1 | ASSGQSMISDGYT
TRBJ1-1 | . | TRBV30 | AWNRDRGYAF
TRBJ1-1 | . | TRBV10-3 | AISEPRIRAF
TRBJ1-5 | once | TRBV30 | AWSSGTGALYSNQPQH
TRBJ2-7 | once | TRBV2 | ASREGSSIRGQTYEQY
TRBJ1-5 | . | TRBV27 | ASSFVGTGGNQPQH
TRBJ2-6 | . | TRBV29-1 | SIAGTGANVLT
TRBJ1-4 | . | TRBV5-4 | ASSPGQGTPENEKLF
TRBJ2-7 | once | TRBV7-2 | ASSLVGTNRREQY
TRBJ2-7 | . | TRBV27 | ASSPGTAYEQY
TRBJ1-1 | few | TRBV6-5 | AGGGPPVTF